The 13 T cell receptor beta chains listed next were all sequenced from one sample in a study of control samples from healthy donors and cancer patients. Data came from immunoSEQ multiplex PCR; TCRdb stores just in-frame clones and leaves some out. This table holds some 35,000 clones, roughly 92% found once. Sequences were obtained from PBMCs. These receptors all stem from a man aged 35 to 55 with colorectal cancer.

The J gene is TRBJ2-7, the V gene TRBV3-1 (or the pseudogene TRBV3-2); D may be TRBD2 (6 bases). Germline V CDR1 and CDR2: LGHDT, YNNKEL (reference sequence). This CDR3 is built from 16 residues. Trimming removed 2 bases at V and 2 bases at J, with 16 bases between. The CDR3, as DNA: TGTGCCAGCAGCCAAAACTGGGGGGTCGGGACCTACGAGCAGTACTTC. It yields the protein CASSQNWGVGTYEQYF.

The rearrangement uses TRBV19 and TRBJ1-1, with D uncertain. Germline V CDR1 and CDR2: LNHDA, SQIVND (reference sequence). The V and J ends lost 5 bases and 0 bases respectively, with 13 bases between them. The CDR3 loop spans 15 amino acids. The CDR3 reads CASSPLSGMNTEAFF. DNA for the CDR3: TGTGCCAGTAGTCCCTTGAGCGGTATGAACACTGAAGCTTTCTTT.

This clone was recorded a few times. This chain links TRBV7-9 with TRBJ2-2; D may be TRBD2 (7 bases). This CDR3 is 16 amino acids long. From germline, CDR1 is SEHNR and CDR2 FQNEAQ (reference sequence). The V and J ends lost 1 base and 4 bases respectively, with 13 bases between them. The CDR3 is CASSLGSGGSTGELFF. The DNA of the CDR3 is TGTGCCAGCAGCTTAGGTTCGGGGGGCTCCACCGGGGAGCTGTTTTTT.

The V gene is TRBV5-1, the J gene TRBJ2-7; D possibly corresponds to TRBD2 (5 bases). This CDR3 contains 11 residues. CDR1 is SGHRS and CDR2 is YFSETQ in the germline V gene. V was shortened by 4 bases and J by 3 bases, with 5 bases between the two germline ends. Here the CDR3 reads CASSGGYEQYF. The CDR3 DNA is TGCGCCAGCAGCGGAGGCTACGAGCAGTACTTC. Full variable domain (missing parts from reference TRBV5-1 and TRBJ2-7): KAGVTQTPRYLIKTRGQQVTLSCSPISGHRSVSWYQQTPGQGLQFLFEYFSETQRNKGNFPGRFSGRQFSNSRSEMNVSTLELGDSALYLCASSGGYEQYFGPGTRLTVT.

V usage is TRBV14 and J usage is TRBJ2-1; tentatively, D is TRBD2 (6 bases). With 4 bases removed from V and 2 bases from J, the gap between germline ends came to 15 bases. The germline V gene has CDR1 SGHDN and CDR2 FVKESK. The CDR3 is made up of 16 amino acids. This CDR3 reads CASSRVWGVTYNEQFF. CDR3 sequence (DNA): TGTGCCAGCAGCCGCGTTTGGGGGGTGACCTACAATGAGCAGTTCTTC.

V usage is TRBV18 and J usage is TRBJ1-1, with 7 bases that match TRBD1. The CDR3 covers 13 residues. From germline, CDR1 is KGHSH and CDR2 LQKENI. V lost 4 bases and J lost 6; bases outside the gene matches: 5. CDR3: CASSHGTESEAFF. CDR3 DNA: TGTGCCAGCTCACATGGGACAGAATCTGAAGCTTTCTTT. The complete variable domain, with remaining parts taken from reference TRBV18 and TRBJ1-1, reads NAGVMQNPRHLVRRRGQEARLRCSPMKGHSHVYWYRQLPEEGLKFMVYLQKENIIDESGMPKERFSAEFPKEGPSILRIQQVVRGDSAAYFCASSHGTESEAFFGQGTRLTVV.

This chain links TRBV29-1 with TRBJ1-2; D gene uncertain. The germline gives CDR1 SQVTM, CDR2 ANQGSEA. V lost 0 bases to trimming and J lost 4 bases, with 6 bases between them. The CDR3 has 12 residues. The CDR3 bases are TGCAGCGTTGAAGAGGAGTCCTATGGCTACACCTTC. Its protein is CSVEEESYGYTF.

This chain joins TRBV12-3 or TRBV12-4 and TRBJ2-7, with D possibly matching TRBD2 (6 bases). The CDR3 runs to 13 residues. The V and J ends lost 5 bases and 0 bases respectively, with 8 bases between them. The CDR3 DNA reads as TGTGCCAGCAGTCGCGGGGCCTCCTACGAGCAGTACTTC. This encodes CASSRGASYEQYF.

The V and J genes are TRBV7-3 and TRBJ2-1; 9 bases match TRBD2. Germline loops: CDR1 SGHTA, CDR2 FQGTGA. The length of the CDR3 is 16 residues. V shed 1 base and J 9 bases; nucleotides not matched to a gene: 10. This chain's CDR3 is CASSLIAGAPLGEQFF. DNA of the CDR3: TGTGCCAGCAGCTTAATAGCGGGGGCTCCCCTTGGTGAGCAGTTCTTC.

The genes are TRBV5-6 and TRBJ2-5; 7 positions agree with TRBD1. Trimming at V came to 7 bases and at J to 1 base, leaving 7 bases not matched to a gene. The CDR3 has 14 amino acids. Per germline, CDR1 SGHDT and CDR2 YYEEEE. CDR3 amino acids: CASARGGGQETQYF. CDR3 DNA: TGTGCCAGCGCCCGAGGGGGCGGCCAAGAGACCCAGTACTTC.

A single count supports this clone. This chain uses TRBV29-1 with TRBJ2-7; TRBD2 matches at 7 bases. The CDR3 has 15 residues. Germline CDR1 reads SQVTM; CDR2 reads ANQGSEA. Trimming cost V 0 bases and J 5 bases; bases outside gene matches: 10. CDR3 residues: CSVEDGGGVYNEQYF. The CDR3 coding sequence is TGCAGCGTTGAAGATGGGGGGGGTGTCTATAACGAGCAGTACTTC.

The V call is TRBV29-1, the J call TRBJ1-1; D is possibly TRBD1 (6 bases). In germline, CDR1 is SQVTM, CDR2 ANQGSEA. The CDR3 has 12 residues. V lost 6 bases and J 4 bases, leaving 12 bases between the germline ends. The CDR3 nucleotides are TGCAGCGTGGACAGAGGGGGCACTGAAGCTTTCTTT. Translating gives CSVDRGGTEAFF.

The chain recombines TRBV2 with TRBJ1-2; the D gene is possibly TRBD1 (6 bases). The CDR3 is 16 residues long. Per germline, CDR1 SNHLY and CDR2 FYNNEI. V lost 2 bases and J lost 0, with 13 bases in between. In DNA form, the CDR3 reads TGTGCCAGCAGTGAACAGGGGATGGGAGCTAACTATGGCTACACCTTC. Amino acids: CASSEQGMGANYGYTF.